Listed here are 28 T cell receptor beta chains from one sample, sequenced in a study of OX40 agonist ivuxolimab in advanced cancers. Clones were read by immunoSEQ multiplex PCR, and TCRdb kept only the in-frame ones, dropping some. The data contain approximately 74,000 clones, more than 70% of them singletons. The specimen was CD4+ or CD8+ T cells sorted from blood, collected in a trial of the OX40 agonist ivuxolimab. These receptors came from an adult with an advanced solid tumor such as melanoma, head and neck, liver or kidney cancer.

The rearrangement joins TRBV6-6 to TRBJ1-1, with TRBD1 as a possible D gene (6 bases). The CDR3 spans 12 residues. V lost 6 bases to trimming and J lost 8 bases, with 13 bases between them. CDR1 is MNHNY, CDR2 SVGAGI, per germline (reference sequence). CDR3 loop: CASSTGQLEAFF. CDR3 DNA: TGTGCCAGCAGCACCGGACAGCTCGAAGCTTTCTTT.

The rearrangement links TRBV7-3 to TRBJ2-1, with TRBD2 identical over 9 bases. The CDR3 runs 16 residues. The germline gives CDR1 SGHTA, CDR2 FQGTGA. Losses at the gene ends were 5 bases for V and 7 bases for J; bases not matched to a gene: 12. The CDR3 DNA reads TGTGCCAGCAGCCCCCGGGGCGGGAGGGCGAGTAATGAGCAGTTCTTC. Its translation: CASSPRGGRASNEQFF.

The V and J genes are TRBV4-2 and TRBJ2-3, with TRBD2 matching over 9 bases. The germline gives CDR1 LGHNA, CDR2 YNFKEQ. The CDR3 runs to 16 residues. With 4 bases clipped from V and 3 bases from J, the junction kept 8 bases outside the gene matches. CDR3 sequence: CASSPHLSGGTDTQYF. The CDR3 region has the DNA TGTGCCAGCAGCCCACACTTAAGCGGGGGGACAGATACGCAGTATTTT.

This clone was detected only a few times. The rearrangement links TRBV11-2 to TRBJ1-1; TRBD1 matches at 7 bases. J lost 4 bases, V lost 5 bases, and 7 bases had no gene match. The V gene's germline CDR1 is SGHAT and CDR2 FQNNGV. CDR3 length equals 14 residues. Written as DNA, the CDR3 is TGTGCCAGCAGCATCATGACAGGGCGCACTGAAGCTTTCTTT. It specifies CASSIMTGRTEAFF.

This sequence joins TRBV7-6 and TRBJ1-2; no clear D gene. CDR3 length: 17 residues. The V and J ends lost 2 bases and 1 base respectively, with 17 bases between them. In germline, CDR1 is SGHVS, CDR2 FNYEAQ. DNA of the CDR3: TGTGCCAGCAGCTTATTTATAAGCAGCACCGTTAACTATGGCTACACCTTC. This gives the protein CASSLFISSTVNYGYTF. The whole variable domain, remainder taken from reference TRBV7-6 and TRBJ1-2, is GAGVSQSPRYKVTKRGQDVALRCDPISGHVSLYWYRQALGQGPEFLTYFNYEAQQDKSGLPNDRFSAERPEGSISTLTIQRTEQRDSAMYRCASSLFISSTVNYGYTFGSGTRLTVV.

Of note for this clone: Additional DNA sequences in this sample encode the identical CDR3. The V call is TRBV7-3, the J call TRBJ2-5, with TRBD2 as a possible D gene (6 bases). Per the germline V gene, CDR1 is SGHTA and CDR2 is FQGTGA. V lost 5 bases and J 7 bases, leaving 14 bases between the germline ends. The CDR3 contains 13 residues. CDR3 coding DNA: TGTGCCAGCAGCCCCGGGAGCAAAGGGACCCAGTACTTC. It yields the protein CASSPGSKGTQYF.

This clone was recorded only once. V is TRBV28 and J is TRBJ1-6; the D is unclear. Trimming left V 6 bases short and J 8 bases short, with 17 bases between. The CDR3 sequence is 15 residues long. In germline, CDR1 is MDHEN, CDR2 SYDVKM. The CDR3 DNA reads TGTGCCAGCAGCCCGTGGACCGAGATCGATTCACCCCTCCACTTT. Its translation is CASSPWTEIDSPLHF.

This clone appeared once. This chain uses TRBV2 with TRBJ2-1; D unclear. Trimming removed 9 bases from V and 4 bases from J, with 7 bases in between. This CDR3 is built from 11 residues. Germline V gives CDR1 SNHLY, CDR2 FYNNEI. CDR3 sequence reads: CASRVYNEQFF. The CDR3 DNA is TGTGCCAGTCGAGTTTACAATGAGCAGTTCTTC.

The chain uses TRBV10-1 and TRBJ1-5; 7 nucleotides match TRBD1. Per the germline V gene, CDR1 is WNHNN and CDR2 is SYGVQD (reference sequence). This CDR3 has 17 residues. J gave up 0 bases and V 0 bases, and 5 bases lay outside the gene matches. The DNA of the CDR3 is TGCGCCAGCAGTGAGTCTTGCAGGGGGTATAGCAATCAGCCCCAGCATTTT. Its translation is CASSESCRGYSNQPQHF.

The rearrangement uses TRBV5-4 and TRBJ1-4, with 9 bases matching TRBD1. Germline V gene sequence: CDR1 SGHNT, CDR2 YYREEE (reference sequence). CDR3 length: 15 amino acids. Trimming cost V 4 bases and J 7 bases; bases outside gene matches: 8. The CDR3 sequence: CASSSRQGELEKLFF. The CDR3 DNA reads TGTGCCAGCAGCAGCAGACAGGGGGAACTTGAAAAACTGTTTTTT.

This clone turned up a few times. The chain joins TRBV5-1 to TRBJ1-1; D is ambiguous. V lost 1 base and J lost 2, with 6 bases in between. Looked up from germline, CDR1 is SGHRS and CDR2 is YFSETQ. CDR3 length: 13 residues. The CDR3 DNA follows: TGCGCCAGCAGCTTGAGGGTTAACACTGAAGCTTTCTTT. Residues: CASSLRVNTEAFF.

The chain combines TRBV19 with TRBJ2-2; D is unclear. The CDR3 contains 14 residues. The V and J ends lost 4 bases and 0 bases respectively, with 6 bases between them. Germline assignment: CDR1 LNHDA and CDR2 SQIVND (reference sequence). CDR3: CASSRQSNTGELFF. The CDR3, as DNA: TGTGCCAGTAGTAGGCAGTCGAACACCGGGGAGCTGTTTTTT.

This clone has a single count. The chain is built from TRBV27 and TRBJ1-5; D remains ambiguous. The CDR3 is 15 amino acids. Trimming pared 5 bases from V and 5 bases from J, leaving 16 bases between. Germline assignment: CDR1 MNHEY and CDR2 SMNVEV (reference sequence). The CDR3 sequence is CASSILSGPHQPQHF. As DNA, the CDR3 is TGTGCCAGCAGTATACTTAGCGGGCCCCATCAGCCCCAGCATTTT.

The rearrangement uses TRBV7-9 and TRBJ2-7, with no clear D. The CDR3 totals 12 residues. Germline CDR1 SEHNR, CDR2 FQNEAQ (reference sequence). V shed 6 bases and J shed 4 bases, with 10 bases lying between them. The CDR3 DNA reads as TGTGCCAGCAGTCCACAGCAATACGAGCAGTACTTC. Translating it yields CASSPQQYEQYF.

V and J are TRBV5-6 and TRBJ2-3; perhaps TRBD1 as D (5 bases). Deletions cut 2 bases from V and 0 bases from J, with 7 bases between. The CDR3 is 14 amino acids. Germline V gene lookup returns CDR1 SGHDT and CDR2 YYEEEE. The CDR3 here is CASSFDRSTDTQYF. CDR3 bases: TGTGCCAGCAGCTTCGACAGAAGCACAGATACGCAGTATTTT.

V and J are TRBV6-1 and TRBJ2-7, with unresolved D. Germline CDR1 and CDR2: MNHNS and SASEGT. The V and J ends lost 4 bases and 3 bases respectively, with 7 bases between them. The CDR3 consists of 12 residues. CDR3: CASSGASYEQYF. The CDR3 bases are TGTGCCAGCAGTGGGGCCAGCTACGAGCAGTACTTC.

The V call is TRBV5-4, the J call TRBJ1-4; D may be TRBD1 (6 bases). This CDR3 is built from 13 residues. V lost 0 bases, J lost 13 bases, and 13 bases lay in between. Germline V gene data show CDR1 as SGHNT and CDR2 as YYREEE (reference sequence). CDR3 coding DNA: TGTGCCAGCAGCTTGGCCGGCGGGGGCGGACTGTTTTTT. Protein sequence: CASSLAGGGGLFF. Full variable domain (missing parts from reference TRBV5-4 and TRBJ1-4): ETGVTQSPTHLIKTRGQQVTLRCSSQSGHNTVSWYQQALGQGPQFIFQYYREEENGRGNFPPRFSGLQFPNYSSELNVNALELDDSALYLCASSLAGGGGLFFGSGTQLSVL.

V gene TRBV5-1 combines with J gene TRBJ1-1; D gene ambiguous. V dropped 0 bases and J dropped 0 bases, with 9 bases sitting between them. The germline CDR1 and CDR2 sequences are SGHRS and YFSETQ. The length of the CDR3 is 15 residues. The CDR3 region is CASSLAASLNTEAFF. The CDR3 bases are TGCGCCAGCAGCTTGGCCGCCAGCTTGAACACTGAAGCTTTCTTT.

This clone has more than one count but fewer than ten. The chain's CDR3 is CASSFPGLVQPQHF. The CDR3 DNA sequence: TGTGCCAGCAGCTTTCCGGGGTTGGTTCAGCCCCAGCATTTT. The J gene is TRBJ1-5, the V gene TRBV7-2; D remains ambiguous. The CDR3 sequence is 14 residues long. The V and J ends lost 3 bases and 6 bases respectively, with 12 bases between them. The V gene's germline CDR1 is SGHTA and CDR2 FQGNSA.

This chain joins TRBV28 and TRBJ2-1, with 8 positions matching TRBD2. The V gene end was trimmed by 7 bases and the J gene end by 5 bases; junction bases not matched to a gene: 7. The CDR3 is made up of 14 amino acids. From germline, CDR1 is MDHEN and CDR2 SYDVKM. The CDR3 nucleotides read TGTGCCAGCATTATTCGGGGGGGCAACAATGAGCAGTTCTTC. It codes for CASIIRGGNNEQFF.

The V call is TRBV30, the J call TRBJ1-1; D is undetermined. Trimming removed 5 bases from V and 0 bases from J, with 10 bases in between. This CDR3 spans 13 amino acids. CDR1 and CDR2 (germline): GTSNPN, SVGIG (reference sequence). This CDR3 reads CAWSGSVNTEAFF. The CDR3 DNA reads TGTGCCTGGTCGGGATCGGTGAACACTGAAGCTTTCTTT.

The rearrangement links TRBV14 to TRBJ2-1; TRBD2 agrees at 8 bases. V lost 4 bases to trimming and J lost 0 bases; unmatched junction nucleotides: 2. This CDR3 is 15 amino acids long. The germline V gene encodes CDR1 SGHDN and CDR2 FVKESK. The CDR3 here is CASSRGLDSYNEQFF. In DNA, the CDR3 is TGTGCCAGCAGCCGGGGACTAGACTCCTACAATGAGCAGTTCTTC.

Notes on this clone: One end of the junction varies from germline; a read error may be responsible. The same CDR3 also results from other DNA sequences found in this sample. The chain joins TRBV29-1 to TRBJ1-1, with a weak D call TRBD1 (5 bases). The CDR3 spans 16 residues. CDR1 and CDR2 from the germline V gene are SQVTM and ANQGSEA. CDR3 in amino acids: CSVPPQGGEKNTEAFF. The CDR3 coding sequence is TGCAGCGTTCCTCCCCAGGGAGGGGAAAAGAACACTGAAGCCTTCTTT.

The J gene is TRBJ2-7, the V gene TRBV6-5, with 8 bases fitting TRBD1. The CDR3 is 14 residues long. The V gene end was trimmed by 8 bases and the J gene end by 0 bases; junction bases not matched to a gene: 6. Germline assignment: CDR1 MNHEY and CDR2 SVGAGI. CDR3 region: CASGQGTISYEQYF. CDR3 coding DNA: TGTGCCAGCGGACAGGGAACCATCTCCTACGAGCAGTACTTC.

V and J are TRBV5-4 and TRBJ2-7, with 8 bases matching TRBD1. The CDR3 is 14 amino acids. V gave up 4 bases and J gave up 6 bases; unmatched junction bases: 9. Germline V gives CDR1 SGHNT, CDR2 YYREEE (reference sequence). The CDR3 sequence is CASSTGQGWIEQYF. CDR3 nucleotides: TGTGCCAGCAGCACAGGACAGGGATGGATCGAGCAGTACTTC. The full variable domain, its missing parts supplied by reference TRBV5-4 and TRBJ2-7, is ETGVTQSPTHLIKTRGQQVTLRCSSQSGHNTVSWYQQALGQGPQFIFQYYREEENGRGNFPPRFSGLQFPNYSSELNVNALELDDSALYLCASSTGQGWIEQYFGPGTRLTVT.

The rearrangement joins TRBV28 to TRBJ2-7; 7 bases are a match to TRBD2. The V and J ends lost 7 bases and 2 bases, in that order; junction bases with no gene match: 5. The CDR3 has 13 amino acids. Germline V gene lookup returns CDR1 MDHEN and CDR2 SYDVKM. The CDR3 reads CASTLGGAYEQYF. CDR3 nucleotide sequence: TGTGCCAGCACCCTGGGGGGGGCCTACGAGCAGTACTTC.

The chain links TRBV12-5 to TRBJ2-2; 10 bases match TRBD2. The CDR3 has 18 amino acids. Per the germline V gene, CDR1 is LGHNT and CDR2 is FRNRAP. The V segment lost 2 bases and the J segment 3 bases; nucleotides outside the gene matches: 9. CDR3 sequence reads: CASGLSPLTSGHTGELFF. The CDR3 region has the DNA TGTGCTAGTGGTTTGTCTCCCCTGACTAGCGGGCACACCGGGGAGCTGTTTTTT.

This clone has just a few counts. The chain employs TRBV29-1 and TRBJ1-1; no definite D call. Germline CDR1 reads SQVTM; CDR2 reads ANQGSEA. The V and J ends lost 4 bases and 6 bases respectively, with 12 bases between them. The CDR3 covers 12 residues. Here the CDR3 DNA reads TGCAGCGTTGTTAGAGGAGTTGCTGAAGCTTTCTTT. It yields the protein CSVVRGVAEAFF. Full variable domain (missing parts from reference TRBV29-1 and TRBJ1-1): SAVISQKPSRDICQRGTSLTIQCQVDSQVTMMFWYRQQPGQSLTLIATANQGSEATYESGFVIDKFPISRPNLTFSTLTVSNMSPEDSSIYLCSVVRGVAEAFFGQGTRLTVV.